This is a list of T cell receptor beta chains from one sample in a study of early T cells in non-severe SARS-CoV-2 infection. TCRdb re-analysed the 5' RACE reads in MiXCR, keeping a single row per CDR3 protein. This table holds 75,000 to 90,000 distinct CDR3 sequences, roughly 12% found once. Sequencing was performed on whole blood. The source of these receptors is an adult who was a healthcare worker with PCR-confirmed SARS-CoV-2 infection or an uninfected control (not recorded which). The conserved cysteine and the conserved F or W are not part of the CDR3 here.

>TRBJ2-3|TRBV6-2/TRBV6-3
ASRGLAGADTQY
>TRBJ2-3|TRBV12-3/TRBV12-4
ASSLSGERGTDTQY
>TRBJ2-7|TRBV7-2
ASSALTGGYEQY
>TRBJ1-5|TRBV12-3/TRBV12-4
ASTLRGISNQPQH
>TRBJ2-3|TRBV5-1
ASSLIPLAGLAETDTQY
>TRBJ1-1|TRBV29-1
SVVPGPAEAF
>TRBJ1-5|TRBV29-1
SPGPSNQPQH
>TRBJ2-7|TRBV6-2/TRBV6-3
ASSYLDSFYEQY
>TRBJ2-3|TRBV7-2
ASSSVLGRTDTQY
>TRBJ1-6|TRBV2
ASSEDSSPLH
>TRBJ2-1|TRBV6-2/TRBV6-3
ASSTPGISYNEQF
>TRBJ1-1|TRBV11-3
ASSFKVNTEAF
>TRBJ2-3|TRBV28
ASSKGGGPDTQY
>TRBJ2-3|TRBV29-1
SACFPSAGGITDTQY